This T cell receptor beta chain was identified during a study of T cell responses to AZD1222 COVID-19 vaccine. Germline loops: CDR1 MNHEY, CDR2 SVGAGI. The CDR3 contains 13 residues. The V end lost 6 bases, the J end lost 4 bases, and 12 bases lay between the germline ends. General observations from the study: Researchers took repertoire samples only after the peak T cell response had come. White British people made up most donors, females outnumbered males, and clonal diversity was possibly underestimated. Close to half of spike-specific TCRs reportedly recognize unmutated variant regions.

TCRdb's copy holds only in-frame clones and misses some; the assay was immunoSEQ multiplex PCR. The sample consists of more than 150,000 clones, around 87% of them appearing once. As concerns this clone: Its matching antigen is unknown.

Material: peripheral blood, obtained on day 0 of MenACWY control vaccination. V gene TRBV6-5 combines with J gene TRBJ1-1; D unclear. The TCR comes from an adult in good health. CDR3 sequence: CASRSKRTTEAFF. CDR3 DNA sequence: TGTGCCAGCAGATCAAAGCGAACCACTGAAGCTTTCTTT.